Listed here are 28 T cell receptor beta chains from one sample, sequenced in a study of shared T cell receptors in the human thymus. Assay: immunoSEQ multiplex PCR; the TCRdb copy retains only in-frame clones and omits some. The sample consists of about 660,000 clones, roughly 90% of them appearing once. The sample was also linked to a second study, of human thymus T cells.

The sample comprised thymocytes. These receptors were taken from a boy younger than two with a congenital heart defect.

The J gene is TRBJ2-7, the V gene TRBV5-1, with 12 bases fitting TRBD1. Looked up from germline, CDR1 is SGHRS and CDR2 is YFSETQ. CDR3 size: 13 residues. V was clipped by 3 bases and J by 6 bases; unmatched bases: 1. In DNA, the CDR3 is TGCGCCAGCAGCTGGGACAGGGGGCGCGAGCAGTACTTC. This sequence encodes CASSWDRGREQYF.

The J gene is TRBJ2-7, the V gene TRBV5-1, with 11 nucleotides matching TRBD2. Germline-derived CDR1 and CDR2 are SGHRS and YFSETQ. V shed 0 bases and J 0 bases; nucleotides not matched to a gene: 2. The CDR3 totals 16 residues. The CDR3 DNA sequence: TGCGCCAGCAGCTTGGTAGGGACTAGCGGCTCCTACGAGCAGTACTTC. It encodes CASSLVGTSGSYEQYF.

The gene calls are TRBV27 and TRBJ2-7; 8 bases are shared with TRBD1. This CDR3 is 16 amino acids long. Looked up from germline, CDR1 is MNHEY and CDR2 is SMNVEV (reference sequence). With V trimmed by 8 bases and J by 3 bases, 15 bases remained unmatched. In nucleotides, the CDR3 is TGTGCCAGCGGACACCAGGGGGCGCATCCTTACTACGAGCAGTACTTC. Protein sequence: CASGHQGAHPYYEQYF.

The chain joins TRBV5-6 to TRBJ2-2; TRBD1 agrees at 9 bases. The CDR3 spans 16 residues. The V gene's germline CDR1 is SGHDT and CDR2 YYEEEE. The V segment lost 1 base and the J segment 2 bases; nucleotides outside the gene matches: 3. In DNA, the CDR3 is TGTGCCAGCAGCTTGTTGGACAGGGGCAACACCGGGGAGCTGTTTTTT. This encodes CASSLLDRGNTGELFF.

This clone was observed a few times. V and J are TRBV4-1 and TRBJ2-1; TRBD2 matches 7 bases. Germline V lookup: CDR1 MGHRA, CDR2 YSYEKL. The CDR3 covers 17 residues. Trimming took 5 bases from V and 2 from J; bases not matched to a gene: 12. The CDR3 is CASSSSGGGSTYNEQFF. DNA of the CDR3: TGCGCCAGCAGCTCCTCGGGGGGTGGGAGTACCTACAATGAGCAGTTCTTC.

The chain recombines TRBV5-4 with TRBJ2-1; 10 bases are a match to TRBD2. The CDR3 totals 18 residues. The germline CDR1 and CDR2 sequences are SGHNT and YYREEE (reference sequence). With V trimmed by 0 bases and J by 0 bases, 6 bases remained unmatched. CDR3 in amino acids: CASSLVVLAGASYNEQFF. The CDR3 nucleotides are TGTGCCAGCAGCTTGGTTGTCCTAGCGGGAGCCTCCTACAATGAGCAGTTCTTC.

The gene calls are TRBV10-1 and TRBJ2-7; 14 bases are a match to TRBD2. Losses at the gene ends were 6 bases for V and 7 bases for J; bases not matched to a gene: 8. Germline CDR1 reads WNHNN; CDR2 reads SYGVQD (reference sequence). This CDR3 region has 15 residues. The CDR3 nucleotides read TGCGCCAGCAGCCTAGGGACTAGCGGGAGTGGTGAGCAGTACTTC. Its translation: CASSLGTSGSGEQYF.

The count of this clone is one. This chain links TRBV29-1 with TRBJ2-2, with D possibly matching TRBD2 (7 bases). The germline gives CDR1 SQVTM, CDR2 ANQGSEA. V lost 4 bases to trimming and J lost 3 bases, with 9 bases between them. CDR3 length: 13 amino acids. CDR3: CSVAGGDTGELFF. For the CDR3, the DNA is TGCAGCGTTGCGGGGGGCGACACCGGGGAGCTGTTTTTT.

The chain couples TRBV27 to TRBJ2-7; 10 bases fit TRBD2. The CDR3 runs to 18 residues. The trim removed 2 bases at V and 3 bases at J, leaving 13 bases unmatched. CDR1 is MNHEY, CDR2 SMNVEV, per germline (reference sequence). The CDR3 loop is CASSLRLAGAIRHYEQYF. The CDR3 DNA is TGTGCCAGCAGTTTACGTCTAGCGGGAGCCATTCGCCACTACGAGCAGTACTTC.

The gene calls are TRBV4-1 and TRBJ2-1; 16 bases line up with TRBD2. The CDR3 loop spans 15 amino acids. Germline-derived CDR1 and CDR2 are MGHRA and YSYEKL. Trimming removed 4 bases from V and 10 bases from J; junction bases left unmatched: 4. CDR3 sequence (DNA): TGCGCCAGCAGCCCGGGACTAGCGGGAGGGGGAGAGCAGTTCTTC. Translating gives CASSPGLAGGGEQFF.

This chain links TRBV19 with TRBJ2-5; perhaps TRBD1 as D (5 bases). V shed 6 bases and J shed 5 bases, with 16 bases lying between them. In germline, CDR1 is LNHDA, CDR2 SQIVND (reference sequence). This CDR3 comprises 14 residues. The CDR3 loop reads CASSLLGARETQYF. Here the CDR3 DNA reads TGTGCCAGTAGCCTCCTTGGGGCGAGGGAGACCCAGTACTTC.

The chain is built from TRBV5-6 and TRBJ2-3, with TRBD2 identical over 9 bases. V gave up 2 bases and J gave up 4 bases; unmatched junction bases: 11. CDR1 is SGHDT, CDR2 YYEEEE, per germline. This CDR3 has 17 residues. CDR3 in amino acids: CASSFLSGRGGADTQYF. CDR3 DNA: TGTGCCAGCAGCTTCCTTAGCGGGAGAGGGGGGGCAGATACGCAGTATTTT.

The chain employs TRBV10-1 and TRBJ2-3; 7 bases match TRBD1. CDR1 and CDR2 from the germline V gene are WNHNN and SYGVQD (reference sequence). Trimming took 1 base from V and 11 from J; bases not matched to a gene: 3. The CDR3 loop spans 12 amino acids. CDR3 coding DNA: TGCGCCAGCAGTGAGTTCCGGGACAGGCAGTATTTT. Its protein is CASSEFRDRQYF.

This chain links TRBV7-4 with TRBJ2-5, with 8 bases lining up with TRBD2. The CDR3 loop spans 13 amino acids. CDR1 and CDR2 from the germline V gene are SGHVT and SQSDAQ. After removal of 6 bases from V and 0 bases from J, the junction contained 0 bases not matched to a gene. In nucleotides, the CDR3 is TGTGCCAGCAGACTAGCGGACCAAGAGACCCAGTACTTC. Translating it yields CASRLADQETQYF.

Notes on this clone: The same CDR3 also results from other DNA sequences found in this sample. The chain links TRBV9 to TRBJ1-2, with D possibly matching TRBD1 (5 bases). The CDR3 totals 14 residues. V lost 0 bases to trimming and J lost 6 bases, with 12 bases between them. Germline loops: CDR1 SGDLS, CDR2 YYNGEE. In DNA, the CDR3 is TGTGCCAGCAGCGTAGTGGGGGGAAAGGATGGCTACACCTTC. Translation gives CASSVVGGKDGYTF.

The chain has TRBV15 and TRBJ2-7; TRBD1 agrees at 10 bases. This CDR3 region has 17 residues. CDR1 LNHNV and CDR2 YYDKDF come from the germline V gene (reference sequence). With V trimmed by 2 bases and J by 0 bases, 7 bases remained unmatched. In nucleotides, the CDR3 is TGTGCCACCAGCAGACCCGGGGGGACAGGGGCCTCCTACGAGCAGTACTTC. Translating gives CATSRPGGTGASYEQYF. Supplemented by reference TRBV15 and TRBJ2-7, the full variable domain reads DAMVIQNPRYQVTQFGKPVTLSCSQTLNHNVMYWYQQKSSQAPKLLFHYYDKDFNNEADTPDNFQSRRPNTSFCFLDIRSPGLGDTAMYLCATSRPGGTGASYEQYFGPGTRLTVT.

The table lists this clone with a count of one. The chain links TRBV30 to TRBJ2-4; D not resolved. Per germline, CDR1 GTSNPN and CDR2 SVGIG (reference sequence). This CDR3 has 16 residues. Trimming took off 1 base at V and 0 bases at J, with 13 bases between the two ends. DNA for the CDR3: TGTGCCTGGAGTGGATTTATAGCCGTAGCCAAAAACATTCAGTACTTC. Translating gives CAWSGFIAVAKNIQYF.

This rearrangement joins TRBV15 to TRBJ2-3, with TRBD2 identical over 7 bases. The CDR3 spans 21 residues. The V gene end was trimmed by 2 bases and the J gene end by 0 bases; junction bases not matched to a gene: 20. The germline V gene has CDR1 LNHNV and CDR2 YYDKDF (reference sequence). The CDR3 loop is CATSRNRLAMLGYSSTDTQYF. CDR3 DNA sequence: TGTGCCACCAGCAGAAACCGACTAGCTATGCTTGGGTATTCTAGCACAGATACGCAGTATTTT. Full variable domain (remainder filled in from reference TRBV15 and TRBJ2-3): DAMVIQNPRYQVTQFGKPVTLSCSQTLNHNVMYWYQQKSSQAPKLLFHYYDKDFNNEADTPDNFQSRRPNTSFCFLDIRSPGLGDTAMYLCATSRNRLAMLGYSSTDTQYFGPGTRLTVL.

The J gene is TRBJ2-1, the V gene TRBV19; possibly TRBD2 for D (5 bases). The V end lost 1 base, the J end lost 0 bases, and 10 bases lay between the germline ends. The CDR3 is 16 amino acids. In germline, CDR1 is LNHDA, CDR2 SQIVND (reference sequence). In DNA form, the CDR3 reads TGTGCCAGTAGTATAGGGACTTCTCTCTCCTACAATGAGCAGTTCTTC. Amino acid sequence: CASSIGTSLSYNEQFF.

V and J are TRBV6-1 and TRBJ2-3; tentatively, D is TRBD2 (6 bases). This CDR3 comprises 15 residues. The germline V and J ends were trimmed by 1 base and 5 bases, with 13 bases remaining between them. Germline V CDR1 and CDR2: MNHNS, SASEGT. The CDR3 region has the DNA TGTGCCAGCAGTGAAGTCGGGGGTGCGGGAGATACGCAGTATTTT. Its translation is CASSEVGGAGDTQYF.

The chain has TRBV28 and TRBJ2-3, with 11 bases matching TRBD2. Germline lookup yields CDR1 MDHEN and CDR2 SYDVKM. Germline trimming cut 10 bases from V and 4 bases from J; bases unmatched to any gene: 7. CDR3 size: 14 residues. CDR3 in amino acids: CAIEGLADSDTQYF. In DNA, the CDR3 is TGTGCCATCGAGGGACTAGCGGACTCAGATACGCAGTATTTT.

This sequence joins TRBV4-2 and TRBJ2-5; 8 nucleotides match TRBD1. There are 21 residues in the CDR3. Germline V gene sequence: CDR1 LGHNA, CDR2 YNFKEQ. Unmatched junction bases numbered 21, after V lost 1 base and J lost 2 bases. The CDR3: CASSQGGRDRRQSSGQETQYF. The DNA for the CDR3 is TGTGCCAGCAGCCAAGGGGGCCGGGACAGGCGGCAGAGTTCCGGGCAAGAGACCCAGTACTTC.

This chain links TRBV12-5 with TRBJ2-1; weak D call: TRBD2 (5 bases). The CDR3 is made up of 17 amino acids. Germline-derived CDR1 and CDR2 are LGHNT and FRNRAP. The V end was cut by 0 bases, the J end by 7 bases, with 19 bases between. The CDR3 region has the DNA TGTGCTAGTGGTTTGGTACTGGGCCCCCTCTGGGAGAATGAGCAGTTCTTC. Amino acid sequence: CASGLVLGPLWENEQFF.

This chain connects TRBV7-2 to TRBJ2-3; 13 bases line up with TRBD2. Trimming removed 5 bases from V and 2 bases from J; junction bases left unmatched: 10. The CDR3 is 18 amino acids. Germline-derived CDR1 and CDR2 are SGHTA and FQGNSA. The DNA for the CDR3 is TGTGCCAGCAGCCTAACTAGCGGGAGGGCCCAATTCACAGATACGCAGTATTTT. Translating gives CASSLTSGRAQFTDTQYF.

The chain joins TRBV4-3 to TRBJ1-5; TRBD1 agrees at 8 bases. J lost 6 bases, V lost 5 bases, and 6 bases had no gene match. Germline V gives CDR1 LGHNA, CDR2 YSLEER. This CDR3 is 14 amino acids long. The CDR3 loop reads CASSKGQGCQPQHF. CDR3 nucleotides: TGCGCCAGCAGCAAAGGACAGGGATGTCAGCCCCAGCATTTT.

This chain connects TRBV6-1 to TRBJ1-2; D unresolved. CDR1 is MNHNS and CDR2 is SASEGT in the germline V gene. V lost 9 bases and J 4 bases, leaving 15 bases between the germline ends. The CDR3 is 13 residues long. The CDR3 region has the DNA TGTGCCAGTCGTGAACAGAGACTCTATGGCTACACCTTC. This encodes CASREQRLYGYTF.

This chain joins TRBV28 and TRBJ2-7, with 10 positions matching TRBD1. Germline-derived CDR1 and CDR2 are MDHEN and SYDVKM. The CDR3 runs 15 residues. J was trimmed by 4 bases and V by 2 bases; bases with no gene match: 5. In DNA form, the CDR3 reads TGTGCCAGCAGTTTAATCGGGACAGGGGTGTACGAGCAGTACTTC. The encoded protein is CASSLIGTGVYEQYF.

The V call is TRBV19, the J call TRBJ2-1, with 14 bases lining up with TRBD2. Trimming removed 4 bases from V and 2 bases from J; junction bases left unmatched: 7. Germline values: CDR1 LNHDA, CDR2 SQIVND (reference sequence). This CDR3 contains 18 residues. CDR3 protein: CASSTQGLAGGPYNEQFF. DNA of the CDR3: TGTGCCAGTAGTACCCAAGGACTAGCGGGAGGACCCTACAATGAGCAGTTCTTC.